The present entry profiles one TCR beta chain with its context. An end of the junction does not agree with germline; a read error may underlie this. Assay used: immunoSEQ multiplex PCR; TCRdb lists only in-frame clones, some missing. Found here are some 180,000 clones, over 80% of them singletons; the top ten hold about 7%. The Seattle site enrolled patients during active infection and followed them longitudinally. These data originate in a study of blood T cell repertoires in COVID-19. Study-level background: COVID-19 samples, acute and convalescent, were from the United States, Italy and Spain.

The sequencing sample was made of peripheral blood. The receptor was isolated from a woman in her 40s with COVID-19, enrolled during active disease.

CDR3: CASTLATEKNSPLHF. Here the CDR3 DNA reads TGTGCCAGCACCTTAGCGACAGAGAAGAATTCACCCCTCCACTTT. The chain uses TRBV11-2 and TRBJ1-6, with D possibly TRBD1 on 5 matching bases. Germline V gene sequence: CDR1 SGHAT, CDR2 FQNNGV. The CDR3 has 15 amino acids.